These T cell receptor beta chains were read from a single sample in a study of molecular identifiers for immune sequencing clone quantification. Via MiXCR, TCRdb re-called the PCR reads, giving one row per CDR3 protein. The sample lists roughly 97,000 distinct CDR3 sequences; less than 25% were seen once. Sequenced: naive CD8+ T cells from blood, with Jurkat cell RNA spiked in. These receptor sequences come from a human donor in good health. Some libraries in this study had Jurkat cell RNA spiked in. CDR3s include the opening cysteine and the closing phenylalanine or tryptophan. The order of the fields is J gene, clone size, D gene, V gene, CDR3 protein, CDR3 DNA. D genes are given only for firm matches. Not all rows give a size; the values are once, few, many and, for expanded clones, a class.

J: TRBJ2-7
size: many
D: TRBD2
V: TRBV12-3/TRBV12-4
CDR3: CASSSPGLDRGEQYF
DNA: TGTGCCAGCAGTTCCCCGGGACTAGACCGTGGCGAGCAGTACTTC

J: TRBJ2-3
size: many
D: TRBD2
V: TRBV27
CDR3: CASSELAGRTDTQYF
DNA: TGTGCCAGCAGTGAACTAGCGGGACGCACAGATACGCAGTATTTT

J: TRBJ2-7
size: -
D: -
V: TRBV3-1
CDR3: CASRQQAPYEQHF
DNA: TGTGCCAGCCGCCAACAAGCCCCCTACGAGCAGCACTTC

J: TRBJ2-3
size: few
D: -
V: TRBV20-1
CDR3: CSARSLFSTDTQYF
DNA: TGCAGTGCTAGATCCCTATTTAGCACAGATACGCAGTATTTT

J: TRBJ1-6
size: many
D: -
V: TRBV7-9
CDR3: CASSLILGGAGAPLHF
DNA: TGTGCCAGCAGCTTAATTTTGGGAGGGGCTGGAGCACCCCTCCACTTT

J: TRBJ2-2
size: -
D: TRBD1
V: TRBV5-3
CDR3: CASSLRTGRTGQLYF
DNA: TGTGCCAGCTCTCTCCGGACAGGGCGCACCGGGCAGCTCTACTTT

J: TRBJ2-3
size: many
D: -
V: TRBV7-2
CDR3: CASSFYTPTDTQYF
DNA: TGTGCCAGCAGCTTCTACACCCCTACAGATACGCAGTATTTT

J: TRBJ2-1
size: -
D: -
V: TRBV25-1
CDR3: CASSTRTGYTYNEQIF
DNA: TGTGCCAGCAGTACCAGAACAGGCTACACCTACAATGAGCAGATCTTC

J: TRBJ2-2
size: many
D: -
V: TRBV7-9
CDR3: CASSARLSNTGELFF
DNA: TGTGCCAGCAGCGCCCGCTTATCGAACACCGGGGAGCTGTTTTTT

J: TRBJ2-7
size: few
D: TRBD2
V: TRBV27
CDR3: CASSFGLAGVMNEQYF
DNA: TGTGCCAGCAGTTTTGGACTAGCGGGAGTGATGAACGAGCAGTACTTC

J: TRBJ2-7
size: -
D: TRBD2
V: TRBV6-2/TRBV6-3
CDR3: CASSTFLAGLSYEQYF
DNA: TGTGCCAGCAGTACCTTTTTAGCGGGTCTCTCCTACGAGCAGTACTTC

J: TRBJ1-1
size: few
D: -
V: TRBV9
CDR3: CASSLEEGVFTEAFF
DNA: TGTGCCAGCAGCCTAGAGGAGGGGGTTTTCACTGAAGCTTTCTTT

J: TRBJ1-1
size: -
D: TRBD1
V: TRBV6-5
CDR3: CASSYFGQGNTEAFF
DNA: TGTGCCAGCAGTTACTTTGGACAGGGTAACACTGAAGCTTTCTTT

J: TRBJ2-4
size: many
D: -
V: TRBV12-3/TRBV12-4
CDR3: CASSPMGLVLAKNIQYF
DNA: TGTGCCAGCAGCCCCATGGGGCTTGTCTTAGCCAAAAACATTCAGTACTTC

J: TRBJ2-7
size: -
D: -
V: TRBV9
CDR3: CASSLFEAGARGEQYF
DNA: TGTGCCAGTTCCCTATTCGAGGCAGGGGCCCGGGGGGAGCAGTACTTC

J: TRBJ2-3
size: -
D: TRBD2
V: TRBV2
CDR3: CASSVVGSGRALLSTDTQYF
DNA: TGTGCCAGCAGTGTTGTCGGGAGCGGGAGGGCCTTACTTAGCACAGATACGCAGTATTTT

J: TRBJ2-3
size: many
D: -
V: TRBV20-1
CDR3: CSARDGVGRSTDTQYF
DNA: TGCAGTGCTAGAGATGGGGTAGGCCGAAGCACAGATACGCAGTATTTT

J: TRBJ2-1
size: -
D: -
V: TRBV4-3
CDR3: CASSQELIISRSYNEQFF
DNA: TGCGCCAGCAGCCAGGAACTAATCATAAGCCGCTCCTACAATGAGCAGTTCTTC

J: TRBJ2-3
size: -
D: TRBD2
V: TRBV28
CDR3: CANSSPPSGRPTDTQYF
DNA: TGTGCCAACAGTTCGCCGCCTAGCGGGAGGCCCACAGATACGCAGTATTTT

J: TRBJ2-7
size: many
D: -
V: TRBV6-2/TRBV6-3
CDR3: CASNHVTMPFYEQYF
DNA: TGTGCCAGCAACCACGTCACCATGCCCTTCTACGAGCAGTACTTC

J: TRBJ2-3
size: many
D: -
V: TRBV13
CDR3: CASSRQHYSTDTQYF
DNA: TGTGCCAGCAGCCGACAGCACTATAGCACAGATACGCAGTATTTT

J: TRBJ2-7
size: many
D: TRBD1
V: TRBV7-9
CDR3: CASEDRGYEQYF
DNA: TGTGCCTCTGAGGACAGGGGGTACGAGCAGTACTTC

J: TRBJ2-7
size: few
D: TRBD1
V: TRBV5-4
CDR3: CASSFHGQGRYEQYF
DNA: TGTGCCAGCAGCTTTCACGGACAGGGAAGGTACGAGCAGTACTTC

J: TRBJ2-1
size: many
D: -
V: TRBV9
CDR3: CASSASGTTSYNEQFF
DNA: TGTGCCAGCAGCGCATCCGGGACAACCAGCTACAATGAGCAGTTCTTC

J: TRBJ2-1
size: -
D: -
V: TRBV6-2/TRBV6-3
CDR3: CASSYSSGHTTEEQFF
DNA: TGTGCCAGCAGTTACTCTAGCGGCCATACCACCGAGGAGCAGTTCTTC

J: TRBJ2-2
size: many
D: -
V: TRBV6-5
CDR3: CASSWGSWTGELFF
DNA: TGTGCCAGCAGTTGGGGGTCTTGGACCGGGGAGCTGTTTTTT

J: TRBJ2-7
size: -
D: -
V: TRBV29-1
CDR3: CSVVRVDLPYGQYF
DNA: TGCAGCGTGGTCAGGGTAGACCTCCCCTACGGGCAGTACTTC

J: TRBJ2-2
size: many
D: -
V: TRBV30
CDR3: CAWSVGGGGELFF
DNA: TGTGCCTGGAGTGTGGGGGGAGGCGGGGAGCTGTTTTTT

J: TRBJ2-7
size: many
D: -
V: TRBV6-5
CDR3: CASSYRGPSYEQYF
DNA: TGTGCCAGCAGTTACAGGGGCCCGTCCTACGAGCAGTACTTC

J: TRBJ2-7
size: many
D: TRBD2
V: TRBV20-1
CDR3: CSARDLGGETYEQYF
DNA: TGCAGTGCTAGAGATTTGGGGGGGGAAACCTACGAGCAGTACTTC

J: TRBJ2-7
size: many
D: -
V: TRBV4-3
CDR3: CASSQEGDEQYF
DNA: TGCGCCAGCAGCCAAGAAGGCGACGAGCAGTACTTC

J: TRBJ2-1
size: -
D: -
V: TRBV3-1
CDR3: CASSQGVRISYNAQFF
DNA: TGTGCCAGCAGCCAAGGGGTGCGCATCTCCTACAATGCCCAGTTCTTC

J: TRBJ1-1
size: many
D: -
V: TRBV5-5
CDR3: CASSLSGTAGTEAFF
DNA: TGTGCCAGCAGCTTGTCTGGGACCGCGGGCACTGAAGCTTTCTTT

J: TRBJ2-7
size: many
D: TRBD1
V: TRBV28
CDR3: CASSFRGRVDEQYF
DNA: TGTGCCAGCAGTTTCAGGGGGCGCGTCGACGAGCAGTACTTC

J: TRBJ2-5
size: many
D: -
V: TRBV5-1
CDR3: CASSLDLTKETQYF
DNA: TGCGCCAGCAGCTTGGACCTAACTAAAGAGACCCAGTACTTC

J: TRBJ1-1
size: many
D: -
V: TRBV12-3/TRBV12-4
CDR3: CASSTRQDLNTEAFF
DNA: TGTGCCAGCAGTACCAGACAGGATTTGAACACTGAAGCTTTCTTT

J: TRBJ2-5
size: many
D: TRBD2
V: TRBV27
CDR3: CASSLTSGRYETQYF
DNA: TGTGCCAGCAGTTTAACTAGCGGGAGATATGAGACCCAGTACTTC

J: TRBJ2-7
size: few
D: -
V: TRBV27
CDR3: CASSPRTALGEQYF
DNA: TGTGCCAGCAGCCCCCGGACGGCCTTGGGTGAGCAGTACTTC

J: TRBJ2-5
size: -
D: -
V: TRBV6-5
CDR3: CDSSYPSGPQETHYF
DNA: TGTGACAGCAGTTACCCGAGCGGGCCACAAGAGACCCACTACTTC

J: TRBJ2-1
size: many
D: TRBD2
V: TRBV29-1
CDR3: CSVDGLAGDEQFF
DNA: TGCAGCGTTGATGGACTAGCGGGAGATGAGCAGTTCTTC

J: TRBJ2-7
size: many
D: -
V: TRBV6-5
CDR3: CASSSYRGLYEQYF
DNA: TGTGCCAGCAGTTCTTACAGGGGACTCTACGAGCAGTACTTC

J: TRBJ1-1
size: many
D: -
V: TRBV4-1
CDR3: CASSRTPRQMQTEAFF
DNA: TGCGCCAGCAGCCGCACCCCTCGGCAGATGCAGACTGAAGCTTTCTTT

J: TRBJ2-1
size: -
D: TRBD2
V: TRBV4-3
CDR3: CASSQVHTSGYNEQFF
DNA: TGCGCCAGCAGCCAAGTTCACACTAGCGGCTACAATGAGCAGTTCTTC

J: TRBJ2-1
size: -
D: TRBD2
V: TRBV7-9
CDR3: CASSPDLADSYNEQFF
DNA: TGTGCCAGCAGCCCCGACCTAGCGGACTCCTACAATGAGCAGTTCTTC

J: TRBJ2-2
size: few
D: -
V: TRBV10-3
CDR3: CAISDGGGNTGELFF
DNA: TGTGCCATCAGTGATGGTGGGGGAAACACCGGGGAGCTGTTTTTT

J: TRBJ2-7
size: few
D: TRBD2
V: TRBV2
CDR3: CATRTSGGLRVYEQYF
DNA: TGTGCCACCAGGACTAGCGGGGGCTTGAGGGTCTACGAGCAGTACTTC

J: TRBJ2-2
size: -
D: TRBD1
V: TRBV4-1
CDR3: CASSQTGQGGTGELFF
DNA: TGCGCCAGCAGCCAAACCGGACAGGGGGGAACCGGGGAGCTGTTTTTT

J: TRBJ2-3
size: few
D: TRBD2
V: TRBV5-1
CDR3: CASSLRIAGGNTIDTQYF
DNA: TGCGCCAGCAGCTTGAGAATAGCGGGGGGAAACACTATAGATACGCAGTATTTT

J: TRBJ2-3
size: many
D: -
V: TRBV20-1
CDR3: CSAPPPWGAWTDTQYF
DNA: TGCAGTGCCCCACCGCCCTGGGGGGCTTGGACAGATACGCAGTATTTT

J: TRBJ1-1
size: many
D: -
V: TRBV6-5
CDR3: CASSGGILMNTEAFF
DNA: TGTGCCAGCTCGGGGGGGATACTCATGAACACTGAAGCTTTCTTT

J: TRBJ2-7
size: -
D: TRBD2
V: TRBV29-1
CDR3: CSVLGTSGSEQYF
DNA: TGCAGCGTTTTAGGGACTAGCGGTTCGGAGCAGTACTTC

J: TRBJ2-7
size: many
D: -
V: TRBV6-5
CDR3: CASSYDRDTINF
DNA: TGTGCCAGCAGTTACGACAGAGACACGATTAACTTC

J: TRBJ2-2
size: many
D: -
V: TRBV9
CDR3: CASSVRGSPNTGELFF
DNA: TGTGCCAGCAGCGTACGGGGGAGCCCTAACACCGGGGAGCTGTTTTTT

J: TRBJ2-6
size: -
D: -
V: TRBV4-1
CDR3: CASSPTPGLGGANVLTF
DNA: TGCGCCAGCAGCCCAACCCCGGGGCTAGGGGGGGCCAACGTCCTGACTTTC

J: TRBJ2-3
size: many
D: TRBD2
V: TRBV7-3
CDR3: CASSSLAGGTDTQYF
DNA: TGTGCCAGCAGTTCCTTAGCGGGAGGTACAGATACGCAGTATTTT

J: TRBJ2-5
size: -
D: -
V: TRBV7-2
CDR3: CASGRPAEAQCF
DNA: TGTGCCAGCGGCCGCCCGGCTGAGGCCCAGTGCTTC